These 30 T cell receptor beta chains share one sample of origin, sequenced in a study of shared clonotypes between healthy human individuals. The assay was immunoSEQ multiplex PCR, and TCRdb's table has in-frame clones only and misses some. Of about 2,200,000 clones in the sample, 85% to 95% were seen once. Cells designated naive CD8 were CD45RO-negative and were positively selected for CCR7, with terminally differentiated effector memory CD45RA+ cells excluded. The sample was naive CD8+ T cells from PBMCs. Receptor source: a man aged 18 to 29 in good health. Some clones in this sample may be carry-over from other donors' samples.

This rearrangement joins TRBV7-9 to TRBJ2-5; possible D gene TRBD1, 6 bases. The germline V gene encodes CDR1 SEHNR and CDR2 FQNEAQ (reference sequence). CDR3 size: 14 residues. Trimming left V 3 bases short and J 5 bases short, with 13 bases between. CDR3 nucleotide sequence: TGTGCCAGCAGCTTGTTACGGACAGAGGAGACCCAGTACTTC. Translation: CASSLLRTEETQYF.

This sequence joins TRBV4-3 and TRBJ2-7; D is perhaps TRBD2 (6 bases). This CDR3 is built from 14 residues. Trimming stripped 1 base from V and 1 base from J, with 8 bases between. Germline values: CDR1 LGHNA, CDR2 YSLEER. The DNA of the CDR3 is TGCGCCAGCAGCCAAGGCGGGAATTCCTACGAGCAGTACTTC. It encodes CASSQGGNSYEQYF.

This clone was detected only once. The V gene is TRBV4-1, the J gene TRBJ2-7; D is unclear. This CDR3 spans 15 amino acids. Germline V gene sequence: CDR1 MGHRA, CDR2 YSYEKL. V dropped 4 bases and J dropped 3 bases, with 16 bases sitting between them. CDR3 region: CASSLTAKKNYEQYF. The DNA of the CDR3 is TGCGCCAGCAGCCTAACGGCTAAGAAAAACTACGAGCAGTACTTC.

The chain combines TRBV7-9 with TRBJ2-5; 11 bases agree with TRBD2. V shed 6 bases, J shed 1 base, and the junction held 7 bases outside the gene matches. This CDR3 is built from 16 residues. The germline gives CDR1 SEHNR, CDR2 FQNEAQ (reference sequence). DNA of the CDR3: TGTGCCAGCAGTAGAATAGGGACTAGCGGCCAAGAGACCCAGTACTTC. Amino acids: CASSRIGTSGQETQYF.

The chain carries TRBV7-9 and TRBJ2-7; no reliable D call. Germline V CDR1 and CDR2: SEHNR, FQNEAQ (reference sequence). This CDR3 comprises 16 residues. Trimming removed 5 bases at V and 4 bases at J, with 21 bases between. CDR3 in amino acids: CASSRSDTSLRYEQYF. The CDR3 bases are TGTGCCAGCAGCCGGTCAGATACATCCTTACGTTACGAGCAGTACTTC.

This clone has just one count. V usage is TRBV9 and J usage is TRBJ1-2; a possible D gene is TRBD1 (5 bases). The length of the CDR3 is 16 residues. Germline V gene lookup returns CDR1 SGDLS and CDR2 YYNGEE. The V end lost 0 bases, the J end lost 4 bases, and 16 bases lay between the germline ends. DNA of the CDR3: TGTGCCAGCAGCGTAGCTCCGGGACGATCTGGCTATGGCTACACCTTC. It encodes CASSVAPGRSGYGYTF.

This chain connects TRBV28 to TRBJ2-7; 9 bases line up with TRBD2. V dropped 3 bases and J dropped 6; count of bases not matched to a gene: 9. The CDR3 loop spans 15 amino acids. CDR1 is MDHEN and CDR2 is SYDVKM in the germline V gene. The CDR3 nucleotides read TGTGCCAGCAGTTTTAGGGCGGGAGGGCCGAGCGAGCAGTACTTC. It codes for CASSFRAGGPSEQYF.

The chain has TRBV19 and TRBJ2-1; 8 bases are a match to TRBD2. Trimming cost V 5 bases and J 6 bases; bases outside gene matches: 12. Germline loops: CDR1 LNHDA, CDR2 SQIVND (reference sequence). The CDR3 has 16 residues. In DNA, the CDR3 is TGTGCCAGTAGTCCGCCCGGGGGGGGGATCTCCAATGAGCAGTTCTTC. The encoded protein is CASSPPGGGISNEQFF. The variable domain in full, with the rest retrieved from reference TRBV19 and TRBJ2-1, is DGGITQSPKYLFRKEGQNVTLSCEQNLNHDAMYWYRQDPGQGLRLIYYSQIVNDFQKGDIAEGYSVSREKKESFPLTVTSAQKNPTAFYLCASSPPGGGISNEQFFGPGTRLTVL.

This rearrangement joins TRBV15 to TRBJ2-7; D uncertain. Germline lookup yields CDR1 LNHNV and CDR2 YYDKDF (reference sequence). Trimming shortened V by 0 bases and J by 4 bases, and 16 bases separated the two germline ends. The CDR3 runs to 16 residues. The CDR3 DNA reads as TGTGCCACCAGCAGAGAGTCCGGGCAGTATTGGTACGAGCAGTACTTC. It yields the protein CATSRESGQYWYEQYF.

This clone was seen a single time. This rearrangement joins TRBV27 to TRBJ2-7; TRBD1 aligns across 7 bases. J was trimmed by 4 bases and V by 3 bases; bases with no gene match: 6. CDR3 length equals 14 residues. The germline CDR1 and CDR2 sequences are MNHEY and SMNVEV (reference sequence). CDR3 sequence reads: CASSFATGAYEQYF. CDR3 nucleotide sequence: TGTGCCAGCAGTTTCGCAACAGGGGCTTACGAGCAGTACTTC.

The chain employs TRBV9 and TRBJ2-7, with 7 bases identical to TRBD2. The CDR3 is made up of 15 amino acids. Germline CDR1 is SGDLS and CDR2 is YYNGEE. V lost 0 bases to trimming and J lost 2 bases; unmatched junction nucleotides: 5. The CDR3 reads CASSVEAGDTYEQYF. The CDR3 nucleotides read TGTGCCAGCAGCGTAGAGGCGGGAGACACCTACGAGCAGTACTTC.

The CDR3 DNA is TGTGCCAGCAGTTACTCGTCAGGGAGCAACGAGCAGTACTTC. Protein: CASSYSSGSNEQYF. V usage is TRBV6-5 and J usage is TRBJ2-7; D might be TRBD1 or TRBD2, each matching 5 bases. CDR1 and CDR2 (germline): MNHEY, SVGAGI. Trimming shortened V by 0 bases and J by 5 bases, and 11 bases separated the two germline ends. The CDR3 is 14 residues long.

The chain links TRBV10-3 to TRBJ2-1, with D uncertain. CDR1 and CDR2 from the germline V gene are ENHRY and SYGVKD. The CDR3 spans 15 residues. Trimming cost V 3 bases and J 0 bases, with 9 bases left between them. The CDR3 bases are TGTGCCATCAGTGACCCAGAATACTCCTACAATGAGCAGTTCTTC. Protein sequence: CAISDPEYSYNEQFF.

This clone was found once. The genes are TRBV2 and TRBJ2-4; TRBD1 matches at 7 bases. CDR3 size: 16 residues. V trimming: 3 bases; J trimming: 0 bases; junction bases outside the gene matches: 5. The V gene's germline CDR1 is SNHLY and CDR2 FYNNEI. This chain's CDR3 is CASSDQGVLAKNIQYF. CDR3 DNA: TGTGCCAGCAGTGATCAGGGGGTGCTAGCCAAAAACATTCAGTACTTC. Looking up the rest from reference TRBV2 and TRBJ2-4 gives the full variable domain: EPEVTQTPSHQVTQMGQEVILRCVPISNHLYFYWYRQILGQKVEFLVSFYNNEISEKSEIFDDQFSVERPDGSNFTLKIRSTKLEDSAMYFCASSDQGVLAKNIQYFGAGTRLSVL.

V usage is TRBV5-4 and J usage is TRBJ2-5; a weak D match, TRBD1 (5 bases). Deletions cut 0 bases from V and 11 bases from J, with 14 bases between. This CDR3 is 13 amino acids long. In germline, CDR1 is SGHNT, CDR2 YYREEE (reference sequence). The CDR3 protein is CASSLGPRGLQYF. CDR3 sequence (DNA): TGTGCCAGCAGCTTGGGACCAAGGGGATTACAGTACTTC.

CDR3 in DNA: TGTGCCAGCAGTTATTCAGAGGAGGGGGCGAATGAGCAGTTCTTC. Translation: CASSYSEEGANEQFF. This rearrangement joins TRBV6-6 to TRBJ2-1, with a possible D match to TRBD1 (7 bases). This CDR3 is built from 15 residues. Germline loops: CDR1 MNHNY, CDR2 SVGAGI (reference sequence). The V gene lost 3 bases and the J gene lost 7 bases, with 16 bases spanning the gap.

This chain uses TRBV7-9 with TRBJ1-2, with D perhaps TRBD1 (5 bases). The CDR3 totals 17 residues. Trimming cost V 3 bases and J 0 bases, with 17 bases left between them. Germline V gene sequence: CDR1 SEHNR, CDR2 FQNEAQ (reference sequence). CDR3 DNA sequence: TGTGCCAGCAGCTTTGGGGACGGTGGCGGGTCTAACTATGGCTACACCTTC. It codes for CASSFGDGGGSNYGYTF.

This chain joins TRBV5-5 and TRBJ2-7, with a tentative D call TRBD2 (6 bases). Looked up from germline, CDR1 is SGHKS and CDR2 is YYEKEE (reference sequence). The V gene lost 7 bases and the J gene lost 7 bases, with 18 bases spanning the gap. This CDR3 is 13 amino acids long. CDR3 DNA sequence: TGTGCCAGCTTCCCTTGGAGGGGAGATGAGCAGTACTTC. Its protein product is CASFPWRGDEQYF.

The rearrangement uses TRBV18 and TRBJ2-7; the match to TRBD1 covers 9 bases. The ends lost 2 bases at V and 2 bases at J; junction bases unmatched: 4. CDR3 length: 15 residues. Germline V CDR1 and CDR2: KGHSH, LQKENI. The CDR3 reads CASSPDGTGTYEQYF. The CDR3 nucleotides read TGTGCCAGCTCACCAGACGGGACAGGGACCTACGAGCAGTACTTC.

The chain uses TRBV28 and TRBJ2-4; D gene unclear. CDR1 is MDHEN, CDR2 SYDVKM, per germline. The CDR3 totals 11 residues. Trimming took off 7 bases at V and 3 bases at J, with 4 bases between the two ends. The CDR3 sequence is CASISKNIQYF. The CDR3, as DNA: TGTGCCAGCATTAGCAAAAACATTCAGTACTTC.

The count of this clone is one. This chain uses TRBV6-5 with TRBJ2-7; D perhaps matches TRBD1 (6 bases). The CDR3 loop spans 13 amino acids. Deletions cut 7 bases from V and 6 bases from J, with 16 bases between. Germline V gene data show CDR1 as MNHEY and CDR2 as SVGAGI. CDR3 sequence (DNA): TGTGCCAGCAAAGGGGGTGTCTTTGGCGAGCAGTACTTC. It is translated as CASKGGVFGEQYF.

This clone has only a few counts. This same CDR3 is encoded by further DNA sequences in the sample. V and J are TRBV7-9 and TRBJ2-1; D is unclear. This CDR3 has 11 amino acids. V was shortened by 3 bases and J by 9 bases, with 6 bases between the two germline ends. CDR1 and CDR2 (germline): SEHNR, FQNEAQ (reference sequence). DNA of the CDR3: TGTGCCAGCAGCTTGGGCGGTGAGCAGTTCTTC. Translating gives CASSLGGEQFF.

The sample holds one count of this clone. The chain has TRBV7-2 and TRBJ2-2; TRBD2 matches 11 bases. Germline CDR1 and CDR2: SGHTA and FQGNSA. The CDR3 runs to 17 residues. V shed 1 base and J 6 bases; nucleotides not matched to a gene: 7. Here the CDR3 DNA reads TGTGCCAGCAGCTTAGTACTAGCGGGGGTACTGGCCGGGGAGCTGTTTTTT. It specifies CASSLVLAGVLAGELFF. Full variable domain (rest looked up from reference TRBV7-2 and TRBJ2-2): GAGVSQSPSNKVTEKGKDVELRCDPISGHTALYWYRQSLGQGLEFLIYFQGNSAPDKSGLPSDRFSAERTGGSVSTLTIQRTQQEDSAVYLCASSLVLAGVLAGELFFGEGSRLTVL.

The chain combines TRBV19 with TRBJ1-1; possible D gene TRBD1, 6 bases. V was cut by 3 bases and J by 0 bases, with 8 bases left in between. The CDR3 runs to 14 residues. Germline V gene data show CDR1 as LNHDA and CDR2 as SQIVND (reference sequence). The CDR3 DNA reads TGTGCCAGTAGTATGGGGGCCCTGAACACTGAAGCTTTCTTT. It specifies CASSMGALNTEAFF.

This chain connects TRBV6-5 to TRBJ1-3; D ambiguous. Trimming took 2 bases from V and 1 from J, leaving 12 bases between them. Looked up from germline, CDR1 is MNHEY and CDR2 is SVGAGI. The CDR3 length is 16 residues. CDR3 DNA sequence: TGTGCCAGCAGTTACGGGGTCGGGCAATCTGGAAACACCATATATTTT. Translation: CASSYGVGQSGNTIYF.

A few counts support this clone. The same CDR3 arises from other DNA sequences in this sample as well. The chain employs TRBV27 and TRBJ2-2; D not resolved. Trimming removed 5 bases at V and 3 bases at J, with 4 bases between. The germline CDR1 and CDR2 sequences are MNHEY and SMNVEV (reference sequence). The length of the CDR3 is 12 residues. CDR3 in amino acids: CASSTYTGELFF. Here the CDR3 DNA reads TGTGCCAGCAGTACCTACACCGGGGAGCTGTTTTTT.

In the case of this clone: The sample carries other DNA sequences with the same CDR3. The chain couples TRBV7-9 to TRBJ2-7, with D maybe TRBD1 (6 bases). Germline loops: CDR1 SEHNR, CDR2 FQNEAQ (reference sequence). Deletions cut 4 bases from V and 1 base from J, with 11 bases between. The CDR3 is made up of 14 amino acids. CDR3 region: CASSSGTSSYEQYF. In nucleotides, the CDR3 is TGTGCCAGCAGCTCCGGGACATCGTCCTACGAGCAGTACTTC.

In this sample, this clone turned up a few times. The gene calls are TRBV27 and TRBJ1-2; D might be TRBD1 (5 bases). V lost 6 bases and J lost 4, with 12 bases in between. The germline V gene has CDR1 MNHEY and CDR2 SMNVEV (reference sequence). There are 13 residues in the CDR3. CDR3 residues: CASRPGRTYGYTF. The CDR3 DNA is TGTGCCAGCAGGCCGGGACGGACCTATGGCTACACCTTC.

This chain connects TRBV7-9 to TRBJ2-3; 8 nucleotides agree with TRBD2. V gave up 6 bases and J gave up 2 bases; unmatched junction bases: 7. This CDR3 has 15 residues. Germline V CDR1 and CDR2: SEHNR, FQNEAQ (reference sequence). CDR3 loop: CASRPTSDITDTQYF. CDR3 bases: TGTGCCAGCAGGCCGACTAGCGATATCACAGATACGCAGTATTTT.

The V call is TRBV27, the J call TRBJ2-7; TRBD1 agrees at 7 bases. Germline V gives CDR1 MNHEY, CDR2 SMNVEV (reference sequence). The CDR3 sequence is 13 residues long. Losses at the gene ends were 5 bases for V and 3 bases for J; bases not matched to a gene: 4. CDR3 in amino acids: CASSRTGIYEQYF. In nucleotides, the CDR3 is TGTGCCAGCAGTCGGACAGGAATCTACGAGCAGTACTTC.